Below are 12 T cell receptor beta chains sequenced from a single sample in a study of T cell responses to AZD1222 COVID-19 vaccine. Measured with immunoSEQ multiplex PCR; TCRdb has only the in-frame clones, and not every one. Of tens of thousands of clones in the sample, roughly 89% were seen once. The input for sequencing was peripheral blood, taken 28 days after the second AZD1222 dose. The receptor source for this set is an adult who received the AZD1222 COVID-19 vaccine.

The V call is TRBV27, the J call TRBJ2-2; 10 bases line up with TRBD1. Unmatched junction bases numbered 11, after V lost 6 bases and J lost 4 bases. Germline V gene sequence: CDR1 MNHEY, CDR2 SMNVEV (reference sequence). The CDR3 length is 17 residues. For the CDR3, the DNA is TGTGCCAGCAGCCGACAGGGGGCGCTTGGTTTCACCGGGGAGCTGTTTTTT. It yields the protein CASSRQGALGFTGELFF.

Here the CDR3 reads CASSRGTASYEQYF. The CDR3 DNA is TGTGCCAGCAGCCGGGGGACGGCGTCCTACGAGCAGTACTTC. This rearrangement joins TRBV11-2 to TRBJ2-7, with D possibly TRBD2 on 6 matching bases. V lost 5 bases and J 1 base, leaving 12 bases between the germline ends. This CDR3 spans 14 amino acids. In germline, CDR1 is SGHAT, CDR2 FQNNGV. The whole variable domain, filled in from reference TRBV11-2 and TRBJ2-7, reads EAGVAQSPRYKIIEKRQSVAFWCNPISGHATLYWYQQILGQGPKLLIQFQNNGVVDDSQLPKDRFSAERLKGVDSTLKIQPAKLEDSAVYLCASSRGTASYEQYFGPGTRLTVT.

The chain uses TRBV6-1 and TRBJ2-5; 11 bases line up with TRBD2. The V gene end was trimmed by 4 bases and the J gene end by 5 bases; junction bases not matched to a gene: 9. Per germline, CDR1 MNHNS and CDR2 SASEGT. The CDR3 spans 16 residues. In DNA, the CDR3 is TGTGCCAGCAGTGTGGGTCTAGCGGGAGGAGGGGAGACCCAGTACTTC. Protein: CASSVGLAGGGETQYF.

This chain uses TRBV19 with TRBJ1-1; D is unclear. In germline, CDR1 is LNHDA, CDR2 SQIVND (reference sequence). V was trimmed by 2 bases and J by 10 bases, leaving 8 bases between them. The length of the CDR3 is 11 residues. This CDR3 reads CASSISSGAFF. CDR3 DNA sequence: TGTGCCAGTAGTATAAGCAGCGGAGCTTTCTTT.

This rearrangement joins TRBV3-1 (or the pseudogene TRBV3-2) to TRBJ2-4, with D perhaps matching TRBD2 (6 bases). V dropped 2 bases and J dropped 6 bases, with 11 bases sitting between them. CDR1 and CDR2 (germline): LGHDT, YNNKEL (reference sequence). This CDR3 region has 14 residues. CDR3 nucleotides: TGTGCCAGCAGCCAAAGCCCCGGGGGAAACATTCAGTACTTC. This translates into CASSQSPGGNIQYF.

V is TRBV3-1 (or the pseudogene TRBV3-2) and J is TRBJ1-6, with 7 bases fitting TRBD1. The germline V gene encodes CDR1 LGHDT and CDR2 YNNKEL (reference sequence). The CDR3 spans 15 residues. After removal of 5 bases from V and 5 bases from J, the junction contained 6 bases not matched to a gene. The CDR3 here is CASSSDRAHNSPLHF. CDR3 coding DNA: TGTGCCAGCAGCTCCGACAGGGCTCATAATTCACCCCTCCACTTT.

This chain connects TRBV19 to TRBJ2-1; 8 bases are a match to TRBD2. Germline trimming cut 5 bases from V and 10 bases from J; bases unmatched to any gene: 10. The CDR3 is 14 residues long. The germline CDR1 and CDR2 sequences are LNHDA and SQIVND (reference sequence). The CDR3 DNA follows: TGTGCCAGTAGTTTCCCCGGGGGGGGTCGGGAGCAGTTCTTC. It is translated as CASSFPGGGREQFF.

The chain employs TRBV5-4 and TRBJ2-3, with 7 bases lining up with TRBD2. Germline V gene sequence: CDR1 SGHNT, CDR2 YYREEE (reference sequence). With V trimmed by 3 bases and J by 6 bases, 1 base remained unmatched. This CDR3 is built from 12 residues. CDR3 residues: CASSWGGDTQYF. The CDR3 coding sequence is TGTGCCAGCAGCTGGGGAGGGGATACGCAGTATTTT.

V is TRBV5-1 and J is TRBJ1-6; TRBD1 aligns across 8 bases. CDR3 length: 18 amino acids. Germline CDR1 is SGHRS and CDR2 is YFSETQ. V lost 3 bases and J lost 0; bases outside the gene matches: 8. The CDR3 sequence is CASSSSGTGDSYNSPLHF. DNA for the CDR3: TGCGCCAGCAGCTCGTCCGGGACAGGTGACTCCTATAATTCACCCCTCCACTTT.

This clone has only one observation. The chain combines TRBV14 with TRBJ1-5; D gene ambiguous. CDR3 length: 13 amino acids. Germline loops: CDR1 SGHDN, CDR2 FVKESK. V was clipped by 1 base and J by 9 bases, with 10 bases between them. This CDR3 reads CASSQVPLGPQHF. CDR3 DNA: TGTGCCAGCAGCCAAGTGCCCCTGGGGCCCCAGCATTTT.

The V call is TRBV10-3, the J call TRBJ2-1; the match to TRBD2 covers 11 bases. CDR1 and CDR2 from the germline V gene are ENHRY and SYGVKD. V gave up 6 bases and J gave up 5 bases; unmatched junction bases: 6. CDR3 size: 15 residues. The CDR3 region has the DNA TGTGCCATCAGCCTGACTAGCGGGGAGAACAATGAGCAGTTCTTC. It translates to CAISLTSGENNEQFF.

The chain carries TRBV7-2 and TRBJ2-2; 14 positions agree with TRBD2. The junction had 3 bases not matched to a gene; V was cut back by 5 bases and J by 4 bases. The CDR3 runs 16 residues. Germline CDR1 and CDR2: SGHTA and FQGNSA. The CDR3 DNA sequence: TGTGCCAGCAGCACCGGGACTAGCGGGGGCACCGGGGAGCTGTTTTTT. It translates to CASSTGTSGGTGELFF.